This TCR beta chain was profiled in a study of CD8 T cells in ankylosing spondylitis. Study observations and caveats: Characteristic of ankylosing spondylitis blood, it appeared, was a TCR beta motif comprising about eight highly homologous variants. Clones linked with disease were CD8+ and fairly uncommon in the peripheral blood. A subset of motif variants has previously been described in the synovial fluid and blood of reactive arthritis. The clones that were linked to disease were reported to be significantly enriched in matched synovial fluid samples from ankylosing spondylitis patients.

Worth noting for this clonotype: What it recognizes is unknown.

The CDR3 has 14 residues. The V segment lost 5 bases and the J segment 1 base; nucleotides outside the gene matches: 6. Germline lookup yields CDR1 DFQATT and CDR2 SNEGSKA (reference sequence). The authors made TCR beta libraries by quantitative 5'-RACE with molecular barcodes. TCRdb called the 5' RACE reads again in MiXCR, with one record for every CDR3 protein. The repertoire holds roughly 300,000 distinct CDR3 sequences, 8% seen once, with about 14% in the top ten. This rearrangement joins TRBV20-1 to TRBJ2-3, with 7 bases that match TRBD2. Sequenced: blood, either unsorted or a sorted T cell fraction (not recorded which). The origin of this receptor is a male donor with ankylosing spondylitis. CDR3 amino acids: CSAGAGEGTDTQYF. The CDR3 region has the DNA TGCAGTGCTGGGGCGGGGGAGGGCACAGATACGCAGTATTTT.